This TCR beta chain appears in the sequencing data of a study of blood T cell repertoires in COVID-19. Clones were read by immunoSEQ multiplex PCR, and TCRdb kept only the in-frame ones, dropping some. The sample has about 95,000 clones; 80% to 90% are singletons. Germline lookup yields CDR1 LGHNA and CDR2 YNFKEQ. CDR3 length equals 15 residues. Germline trimming cut 0 bases from V and 6 bases from J; bases unmatched to any gene: 5. The clonotype was recovered from a human donor in a cohort sampled during active COVID-19. The chain carries TRBV4-2 and TRBJ1-2, with TRBD1 matching 9 bases. The source material was peripheral blood. CDR3 sequence (DNA): TGTGCCAGCAGCCAAGAACCAGGACAGGGGCATGGCTACACCTTC. Encoded protein: CASSQEPGQGHGYTF.